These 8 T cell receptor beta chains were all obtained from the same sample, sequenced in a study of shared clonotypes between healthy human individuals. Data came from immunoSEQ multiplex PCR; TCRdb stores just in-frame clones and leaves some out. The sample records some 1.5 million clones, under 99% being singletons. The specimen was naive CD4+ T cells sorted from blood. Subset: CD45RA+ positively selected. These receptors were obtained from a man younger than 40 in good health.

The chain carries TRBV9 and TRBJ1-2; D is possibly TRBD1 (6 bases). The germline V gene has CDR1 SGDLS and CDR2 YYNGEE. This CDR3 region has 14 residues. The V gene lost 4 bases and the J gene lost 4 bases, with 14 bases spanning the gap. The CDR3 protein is CASSPTGTSYGYTF. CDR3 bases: TGTGCCAGCAGCCCTACCGGGACAAGCTATGGCTACACCTTC.

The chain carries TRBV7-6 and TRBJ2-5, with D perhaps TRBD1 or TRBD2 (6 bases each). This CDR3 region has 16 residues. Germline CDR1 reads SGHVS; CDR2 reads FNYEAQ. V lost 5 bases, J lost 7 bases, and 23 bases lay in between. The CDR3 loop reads CASSLGGGTPRGTQYF. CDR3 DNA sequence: TGTGCCAGCAGCCTGGGGGGCGGAACCCCGAGGGGGACCCAGTACTTC. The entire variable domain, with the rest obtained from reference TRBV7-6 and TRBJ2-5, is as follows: GAGVSQSPRYKVTKRGQDVALRCDPISGHVSLYWYRQALGQGPEFLTYFNYEAQQDKSGLPNDRFSAERPEGSISTLTIQRTEQRDSAMYRCASSLGGGTPRGTQYFGPGTRLLVL.

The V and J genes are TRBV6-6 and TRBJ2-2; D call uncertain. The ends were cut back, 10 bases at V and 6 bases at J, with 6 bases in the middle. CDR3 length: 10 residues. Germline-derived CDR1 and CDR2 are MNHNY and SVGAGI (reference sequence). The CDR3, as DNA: TGTGCCACGAAGGCCGGGGAGCTGTTTTTT. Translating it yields CATKAGELFF.

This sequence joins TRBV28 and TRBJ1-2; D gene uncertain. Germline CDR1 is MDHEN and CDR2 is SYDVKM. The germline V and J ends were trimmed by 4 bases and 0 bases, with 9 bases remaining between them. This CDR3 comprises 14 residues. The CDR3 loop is CASSSVGSNYGYTF. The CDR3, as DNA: TGTGCCAGCAGTTCGGTCGGTTCTAACTATGGCTACACCTTC.

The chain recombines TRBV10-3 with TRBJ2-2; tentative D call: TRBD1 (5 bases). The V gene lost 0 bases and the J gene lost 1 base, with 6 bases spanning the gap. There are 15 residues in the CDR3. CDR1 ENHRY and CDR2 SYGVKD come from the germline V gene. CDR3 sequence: CAISESTVNTGELFF. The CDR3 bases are TGTGCCATCAGTGAGTCGACAGTGAACACCGGGGAGCTGTTTTTT.

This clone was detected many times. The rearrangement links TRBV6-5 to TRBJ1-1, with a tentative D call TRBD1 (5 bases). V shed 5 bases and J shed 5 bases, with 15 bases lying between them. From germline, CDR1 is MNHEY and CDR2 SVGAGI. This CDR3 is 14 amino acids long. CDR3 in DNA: TGTGCCAGCAGTGAAGTGGGGGGGGGTACTGAAGCTTTCTTT. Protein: CASSEVGGGTEAFF.

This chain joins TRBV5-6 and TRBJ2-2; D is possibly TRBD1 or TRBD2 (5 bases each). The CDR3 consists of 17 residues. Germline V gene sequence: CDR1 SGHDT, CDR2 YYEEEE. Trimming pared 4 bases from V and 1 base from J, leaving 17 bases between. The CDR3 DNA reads TGTGCCAGCAGCCTCGTCCGGGACGCCAAGAACACCGGGGAGCTGTTTTTT. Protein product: CASSLVRDAKNTGELFF. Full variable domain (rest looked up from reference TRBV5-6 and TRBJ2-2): DAGVTQSPTHLIKTRGQQVTLRCSPKSGHDTVSWYQQALGQGPQFIFQYYEEEERQRGNFPDRFSGHQFPNYSSELNVNALLLGDSALYLCASSLVRDAKNTGELFFGEGSRLTVL.

CDR3 coding DNA: TGTGCCAGCAGCTTAGGCTGGTTCCTACCTAGCACAGATACGCAGTATTTT. This encodes CASSLGWFLPSTDTQYF. The chain joins TRBV13 to TRBJ2-3; D unclear. CDR1 and CDR2 (germline): PRHDT, FYEKMQ (reference sequence). Trimming took 0 bases from V and 0 from J, leaving 13 bases between them. The CDR3 extends over 17 amino acids.